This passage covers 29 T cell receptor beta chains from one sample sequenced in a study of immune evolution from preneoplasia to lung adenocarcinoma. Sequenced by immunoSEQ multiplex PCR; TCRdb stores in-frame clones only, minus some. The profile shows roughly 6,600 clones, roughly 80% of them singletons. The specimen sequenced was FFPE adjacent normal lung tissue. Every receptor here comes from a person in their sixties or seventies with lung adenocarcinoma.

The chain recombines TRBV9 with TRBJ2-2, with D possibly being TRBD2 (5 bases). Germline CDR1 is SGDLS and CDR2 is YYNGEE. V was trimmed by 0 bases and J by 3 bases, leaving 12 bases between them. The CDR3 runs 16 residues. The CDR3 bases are TGTGCCAGCAGCGTAGGTGAGGGATTGGACACCGGGGAGCTGTTTTTT. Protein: CASSVGEGLDTGELFF.

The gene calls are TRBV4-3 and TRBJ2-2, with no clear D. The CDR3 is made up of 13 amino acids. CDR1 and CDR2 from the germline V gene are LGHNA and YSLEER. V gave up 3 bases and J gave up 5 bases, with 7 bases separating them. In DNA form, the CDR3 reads TGCGCCAGCAGCCAGGATCCTACCGGGGAGCTGTTTTTT. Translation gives CASSQDPTGELFF.

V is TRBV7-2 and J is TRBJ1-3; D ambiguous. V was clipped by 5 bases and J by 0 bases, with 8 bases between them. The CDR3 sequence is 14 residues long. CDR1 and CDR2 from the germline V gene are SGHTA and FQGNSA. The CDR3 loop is CASSQGFSGNTIYF. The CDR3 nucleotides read TGTGCCAGCAGCCAAGGATTCTCTGGAAACACCATATATTTT.

The CDR3: CASSTQASSYEQYF. The CDR3 DNA follows: TGCGCCAGCAGCACACAGGCCAGCTCCTACGAGCAGTACTTC. The genes are TRBV5-1 and TRBJ2-7; D perhaps matches TRBD1 (5 bases). Looked up from germline, CDR1 is SGHRS and CDR2 is YFSETQ. Trimming shortened V by 4 bases and J by 0 bases, and 11 bases separated the two germline ends. This CDR3 contains 14 residues.

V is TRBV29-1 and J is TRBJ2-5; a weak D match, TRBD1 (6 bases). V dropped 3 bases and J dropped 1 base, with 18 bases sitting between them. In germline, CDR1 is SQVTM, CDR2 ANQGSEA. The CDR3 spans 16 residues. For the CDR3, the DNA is TGCAGCGTTGAGGGGGCCTGGACGGATTTCCAAGAGACCCAGTACTTC. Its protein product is CSVEGAWTDFQETQYF.

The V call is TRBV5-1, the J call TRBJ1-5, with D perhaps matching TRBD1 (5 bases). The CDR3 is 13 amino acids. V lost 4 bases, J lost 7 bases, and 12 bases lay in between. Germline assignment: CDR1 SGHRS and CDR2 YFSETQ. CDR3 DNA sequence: TGCGCCAGCAGCCAAGAGGGGTTACAGCCCCAGCATTTT. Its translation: CASSQEGLQPQHF.

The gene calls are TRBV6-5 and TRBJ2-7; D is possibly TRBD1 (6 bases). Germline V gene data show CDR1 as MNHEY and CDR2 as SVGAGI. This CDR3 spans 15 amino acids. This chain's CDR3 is CTSSYKPQGLYEQYV. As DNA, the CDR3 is TGTACCAGCAGTTACAAACCACAGGGCCTCTACGAGCAGTACGTC.

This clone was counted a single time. CDR3 in amino acids: CASSGSSVGQETQYF. CDR3 nucleotides: TGTGCCAGCAGTGGAAGTTCCGTTGGTCAAGAGACCCAGTACTTC. The V gene is TRBV6-1, the J gene TRBJ2-5; D call uncertain. V was trimmed by 4 bases and J by 2 bases, leaving 14 bases between them. Germline CDR1 is MNHNS and CDR2 is SASEGT. The CDR3 runs 15 residues.

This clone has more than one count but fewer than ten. CDR3 sequence: CASRAEQYTGELFF. In DNA, the CDR3 is TGTGCCAGCAGGGCTGAACAGTACACCGGGGAGCTGTTTTTT. The chain has TRBV6-1 and TRBJ2-2; D unclear. This CDR3 has 14 amino acids. From germline, CDR1 is MNHNS and CDR2 SASEGT. V was cut by 6 bases and J by 3 bases, with 11 bases left in between.

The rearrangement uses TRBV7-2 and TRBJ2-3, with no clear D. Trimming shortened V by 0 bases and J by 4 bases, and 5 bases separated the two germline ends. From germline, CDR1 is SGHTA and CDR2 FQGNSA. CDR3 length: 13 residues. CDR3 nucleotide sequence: TGTGCCAGCAGCTTAGCTCTCCCAGATACGCAGTATTTT. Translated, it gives CASSLALPDTQYF.

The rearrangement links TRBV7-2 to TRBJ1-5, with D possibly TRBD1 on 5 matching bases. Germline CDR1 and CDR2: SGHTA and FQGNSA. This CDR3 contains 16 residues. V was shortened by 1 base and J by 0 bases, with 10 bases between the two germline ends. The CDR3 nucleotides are TGTGCCAGCAGCTTAGTGGGGGTGGGTAGCAATCAGCCCCAGCATTTT. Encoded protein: CASSLVGVGSNQPQHF.

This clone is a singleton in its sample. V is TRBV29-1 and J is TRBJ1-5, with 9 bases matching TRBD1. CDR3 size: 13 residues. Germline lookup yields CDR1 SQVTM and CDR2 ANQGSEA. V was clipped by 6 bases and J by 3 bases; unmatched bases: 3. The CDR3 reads CSVRDRDNQPQHF. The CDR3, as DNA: TGCAGCGTCCGGGACAGGGACAATCAGCCCCAGCATTTT.

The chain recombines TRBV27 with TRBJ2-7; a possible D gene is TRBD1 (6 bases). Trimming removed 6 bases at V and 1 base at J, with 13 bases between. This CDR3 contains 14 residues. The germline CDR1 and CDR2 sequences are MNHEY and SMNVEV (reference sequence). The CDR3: CASRPGGGSYEQYF. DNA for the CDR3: TGTGCCAGCAGACCTGGGGGCGGATCCTACGAGCAGTACTTC.

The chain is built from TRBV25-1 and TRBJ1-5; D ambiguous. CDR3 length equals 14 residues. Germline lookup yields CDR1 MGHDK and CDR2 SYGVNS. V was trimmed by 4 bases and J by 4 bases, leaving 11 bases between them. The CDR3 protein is CASSGATGNQPQHF. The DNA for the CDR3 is TGTGCCAGCAGTGGGGCGACGGGGAATCAGCCCCAGCATTTT.

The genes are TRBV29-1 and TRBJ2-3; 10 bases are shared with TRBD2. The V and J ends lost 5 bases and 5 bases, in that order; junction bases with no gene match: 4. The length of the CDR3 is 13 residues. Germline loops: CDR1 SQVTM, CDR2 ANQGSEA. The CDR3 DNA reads TGCAGCGTTTGGACTAGCGGAAGAGATACGCAGTATTTT. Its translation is CSVWTSGRDTQYF.

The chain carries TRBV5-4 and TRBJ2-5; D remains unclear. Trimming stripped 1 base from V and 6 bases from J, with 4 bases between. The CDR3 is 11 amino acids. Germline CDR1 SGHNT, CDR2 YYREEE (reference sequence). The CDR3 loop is CASSLSKTQYF. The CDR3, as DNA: TGTGCCAGCAGCTTGTCTAAGACCCAGTACTTC.

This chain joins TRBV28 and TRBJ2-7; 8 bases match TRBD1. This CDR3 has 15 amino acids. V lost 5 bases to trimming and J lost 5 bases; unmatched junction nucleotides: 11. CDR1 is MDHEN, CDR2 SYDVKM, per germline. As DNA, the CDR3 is TGTGCCAGCAGTCCGCAGGACAGGGAGGTCCACGAGCAGTACTTC. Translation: CASSPQDREVHEQYF. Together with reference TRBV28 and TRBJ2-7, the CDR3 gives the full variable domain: DVKVTQSSRYLVKRTGEKVFLECVQDMDHENMFWYRQDPGLGLRLIYFSYDVKMKEKGDIPEGYSVSREKKERFSLILESASTNQTSMYLCASSPQDREVHEQYFGPGTRLTVT.

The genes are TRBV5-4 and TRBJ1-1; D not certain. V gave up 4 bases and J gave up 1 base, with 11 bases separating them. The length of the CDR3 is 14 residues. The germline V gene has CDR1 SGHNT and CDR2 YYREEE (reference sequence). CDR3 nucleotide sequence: TGTGCCAGCAGCCGCTCGGCAGAGAACACTGAAGCTTTCTTT. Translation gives CASSRSAENTEAFF.

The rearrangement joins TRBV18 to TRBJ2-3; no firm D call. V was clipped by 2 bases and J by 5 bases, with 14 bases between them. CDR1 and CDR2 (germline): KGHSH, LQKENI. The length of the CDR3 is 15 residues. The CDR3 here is CASSPTPTPGDTQYF. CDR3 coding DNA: TGTGCCAGCTCACCAACGCCGACCCCCGGAGATACGCAGTATTTT.

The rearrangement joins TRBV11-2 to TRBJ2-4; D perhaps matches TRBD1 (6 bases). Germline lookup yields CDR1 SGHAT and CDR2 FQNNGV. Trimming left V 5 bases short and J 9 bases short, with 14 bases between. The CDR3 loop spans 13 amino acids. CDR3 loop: CASSVRDKAIQYF. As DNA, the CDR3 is TGTGCCAGCAGCGTCAGGGACAAAGCCATTCAGTACTTC.

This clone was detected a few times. The DNA for the CDR3 is TGTGCCAGCAGCGTAGGCCAGGATCCCTCCTACAATGAGCAGTTCTTC. This sequence encodes CASSVGQDPSYNEQFF. The genes are TRBV9 and TRBJ2-1; the D is unclear. The CDR3 extends over 16 amino acids. Between the trimmed V and J ends, which lost 0 bases and 0 bases, there was a span of 10 bases. From germline, CDR1 is SGDLS and CDR2 YYNGEE.

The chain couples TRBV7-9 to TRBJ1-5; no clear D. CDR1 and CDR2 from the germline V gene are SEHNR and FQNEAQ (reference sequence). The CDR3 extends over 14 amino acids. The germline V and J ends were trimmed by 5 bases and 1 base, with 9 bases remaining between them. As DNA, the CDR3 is TGTGCCAGCAGCAAGGGCGGGAGCAATCAGCCCCAGCATTTT. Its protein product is CASSKGGSNQPQHF.

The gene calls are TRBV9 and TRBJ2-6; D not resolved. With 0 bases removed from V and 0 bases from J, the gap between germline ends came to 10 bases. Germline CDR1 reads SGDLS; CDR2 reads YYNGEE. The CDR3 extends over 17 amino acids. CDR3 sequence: CASSVDNSYSGANVLTF. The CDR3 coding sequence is TGTGCCAGCAGCGTAGACAACAGCTACTCTGGGGCCAACGTCCTGACTTTC. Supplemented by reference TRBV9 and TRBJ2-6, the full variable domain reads DSGVTQTPKHLITATGQRVTLRCSPRSGDLSVYWYQQSLDQGLQFLIQYYNGEERAKGNILERFSAQQFPDLHSELNLSSLELGDSALYFCASSVDNSYSGANVLTFGAGSRLTVL.

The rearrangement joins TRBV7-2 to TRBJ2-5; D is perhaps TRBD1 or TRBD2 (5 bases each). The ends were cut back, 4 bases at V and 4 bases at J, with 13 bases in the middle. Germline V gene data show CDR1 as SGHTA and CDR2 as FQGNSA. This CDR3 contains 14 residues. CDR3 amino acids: CASSSQSGGETQYF. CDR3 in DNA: TGTGCCAGCAGCTCTCAATCTGGGGGAGAGACCCAGTACTTC. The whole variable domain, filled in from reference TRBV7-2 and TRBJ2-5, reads GAGVSQSPSNKVTEKGKDVELRCDPISGHTALYWYRQSLGQGLEFLIYFQGNSAPDKSGLPSDRFSAERTGGSVSTLTIQRTQQEDSAVYLCASSSQSGGETQYFGPGTRLLVL.

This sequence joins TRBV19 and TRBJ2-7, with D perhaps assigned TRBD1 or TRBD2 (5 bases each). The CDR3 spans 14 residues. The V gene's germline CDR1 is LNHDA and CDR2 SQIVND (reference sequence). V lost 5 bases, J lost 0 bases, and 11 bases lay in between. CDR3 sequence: CASSVGTSSYEQYF. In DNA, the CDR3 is TGTGCCAGTAGTGTCGGGACGAGCTCCTACGAGCAGTACTTC. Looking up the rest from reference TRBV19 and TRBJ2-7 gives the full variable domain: DGGITQSPKYLFRKEGQNVTLSCEQNLNHDAMYWYRQDPGQGLRLIYYSQIVNDFQKGDIAEGYSVSREKKESFPLTVTSAQKNPTAFYLCASSVGTSSYEQYFGPGTRLTVT.

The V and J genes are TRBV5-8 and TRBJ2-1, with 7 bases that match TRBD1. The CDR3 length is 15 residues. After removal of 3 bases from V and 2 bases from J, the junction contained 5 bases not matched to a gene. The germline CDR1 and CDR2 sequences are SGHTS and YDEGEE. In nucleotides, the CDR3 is TGTGCCAGCAGCTCGACAGGGTTCACCTACAATGAGCAGTTCTTC. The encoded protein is CASSSTGFTYNEQFF.

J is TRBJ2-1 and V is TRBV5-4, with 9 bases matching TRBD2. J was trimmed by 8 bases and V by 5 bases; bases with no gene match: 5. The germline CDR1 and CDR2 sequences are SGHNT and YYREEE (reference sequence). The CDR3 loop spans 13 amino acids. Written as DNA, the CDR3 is TGTGCCAGCAGGGTCGGCGGGAGGGATGAGCAGTTCTTC. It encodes CASRVGGRDEQFF.

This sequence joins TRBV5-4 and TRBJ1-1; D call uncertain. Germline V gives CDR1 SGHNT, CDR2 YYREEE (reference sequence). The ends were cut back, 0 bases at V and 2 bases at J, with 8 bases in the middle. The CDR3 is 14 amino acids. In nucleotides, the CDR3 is TGTGCCAGCAGCTTGGGCCAGATCAACACTGAAGCTTTCTTT. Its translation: CASSLGQINTEAFF.

In nucleotides, the CDR3 is TGCGCCAGCAGCCCCGGGACTAGCGGGAGCTTCTACGAGCAGTACTTC. It is translated as CASSPGTSGSFYEQYF. The chain has TRBV5-1 and TRBJ2-7, with 14 positions matching TRBD2. This CDR3 has 16 residues. CDR1 is SGHRS, CDR2 YFSETQ, per germline. The V segment lost 4 bases and the J segment 3 bases; nucleotides outside the gene matches: 6.